The 5 T cell receptor beta chains reported below all come from one sample, sequenced in a study of T cells in localized non-small cell lung cancer. TCRdb keeps only in-frame clones here, not all; method: immunoSEQ multiplex PCR. The sample lists some 15,000 clones, around 89% occurring once. Sequenced material: peripheral blood mononuclear cells, taken before any cancer treatment. The receptors originated from a woman aged 40-69 years with stage III lung adenocarcinoma.

The chain couples TRBV28 to TRBJ1-2; D unclear. Trimming shortened V by 4 bases and J by 3 bases, and 12 bases separated the two germline ends. This CDR3 is built from 14 residues. The germline gives CDR1 MDHEN, CDR2 SYDVKM. Here the CDR3 reads CASSSEGGDYGYTF. The CDR3 DNA reads as TGTGCCAGCAGTTCTGAGGGTGGCGACTATGGCTACACCTTC.

This chain uses TRBV19 with TRBJ2-5; D not resolved. V gave up 5 bases and J gave up 3 bases, with 16 bases separating them. The length of the CDR3 is 15 residues. In germline, CDR1 is LNHDA, CDR2 SQIVND (reference sequence). This CDR3 is CASSPGDPREETQYF. As DNA, the CDR3 is TGTGCCAGTAGTCCCGGCGATCCGCGAGAAGAGACCCAGTACTTC.

This chain uses TRBV7-9 with TRBJ1-2; D is undetermined. The V end lost 5 bases, the J end lost 3 bases, and 7 bases lay between the germline ends. Germline CDR1 reads SEHNR; CDR2 reads FQNEAQ (reference sequence). This CDR3 spans 12 amino acids. DNA of the CDR3: TGTGCCAGCAGCGAAATCGACTATGGCTACACCTTC. Translation: CASSEIDYGYTF.

The chain couples TRBV7-8 to TRBJ2-5, with 7 bases lining up with TRBD1. The V gene's germline CDR1 is SGHVS and CDR2 FQNEAQ. After removal of 5 bases from V and 4 bases from J, the junction contained 4 bases not matched to a gene. The CDR3 totals 13 residues. CDR3: CASSRDSRETQYF. CDR3 nucleotides: TGTGCCAGCAGCCGGGACAGCCGAGAGACCCAGTACTTC.

This chain joins TRBV5-4 and TRBJ2-7; unclear D gene. The CDR3 is 13 amino acids. Germline V gives CDR1 SGHNT, CDR2 YYREEE (reference sequence). Trimming cost V 4 bases and J 6 bases, with 14 bases left between them. The CDR3 sequence: CASSPNTIAEQYF. CDR3 bases: TGTGCCAGCAGCCCAAATACAATTGCCGAGCAGTACTTC.